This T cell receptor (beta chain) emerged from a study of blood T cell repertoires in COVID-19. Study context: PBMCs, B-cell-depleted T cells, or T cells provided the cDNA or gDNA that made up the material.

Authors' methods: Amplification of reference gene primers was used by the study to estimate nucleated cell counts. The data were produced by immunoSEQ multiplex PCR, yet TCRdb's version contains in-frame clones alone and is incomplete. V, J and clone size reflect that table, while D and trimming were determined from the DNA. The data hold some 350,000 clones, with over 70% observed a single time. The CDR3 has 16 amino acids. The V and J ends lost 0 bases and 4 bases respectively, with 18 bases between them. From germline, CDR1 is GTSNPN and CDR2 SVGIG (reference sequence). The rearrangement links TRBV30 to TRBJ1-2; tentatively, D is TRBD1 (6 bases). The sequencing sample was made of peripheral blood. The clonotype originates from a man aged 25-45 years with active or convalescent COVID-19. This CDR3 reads CAWSVLRGGTAYGYTF. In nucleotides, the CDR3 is TGTGCCTGGAGTGTACTGAGGGGGGGGACCGCCTATGGCTACACCTTC. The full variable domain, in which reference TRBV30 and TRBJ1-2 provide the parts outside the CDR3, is SQTIHQWPATLVQPVGSPLSLECTVEGTSNPNLYWYRQAAGRGLQLLFYSVGIGQISSEVPQNLSASRPQDRQFILSSKKLLLSDSGFYLCAWSVLRGGTAYGYTFGSGTRLTVV.